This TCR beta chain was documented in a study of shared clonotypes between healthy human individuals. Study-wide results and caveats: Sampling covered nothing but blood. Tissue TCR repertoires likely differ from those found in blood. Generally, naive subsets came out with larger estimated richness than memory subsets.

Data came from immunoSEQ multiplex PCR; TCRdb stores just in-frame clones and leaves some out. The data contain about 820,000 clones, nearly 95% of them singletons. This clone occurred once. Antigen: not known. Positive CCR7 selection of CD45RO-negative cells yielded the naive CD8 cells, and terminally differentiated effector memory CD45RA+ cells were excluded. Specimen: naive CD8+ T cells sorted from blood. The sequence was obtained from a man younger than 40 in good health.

The CDR3 DNA follows: TGCAGCGGCTCGAAACGGGAGGAACATGAGCAGTTCTTC. It specifies CSGSKREEHEQFF. This chain links TRBV29-1 with TRBJ2-1, with 7 bases aligning to TRBD2. The CDR3 has 13 amino acids. Trimming removed 7 bases from V and 8 bases from J; junction bases left unmatched: 11. Germline loops: CDR1 SQVTM, CDR2 ANQGSEA.